Listed below are T cell receptor beta chains from one sample, sequenced in a study of post-analysis software for immune sequencing data. A single record per CDR3 protein comes from TCRdb applying MiXCR to the PCR reads. The sample has about half a million distinct CDR3 sequences, under 55% seen once. Material: blood. The receptors shown here come from a girl under 18 with multiple sclerosis. CDR3s include the opening cysteine and the closing phenylalanine or tryptophan. A D gene is named only where the DNA matches it firmly. Clone size is stated in some rows and not others, as once, few, many or a class when expanded.

j_call | d_call | v_call | clone_size | cdr3_nt | cdr3_aa
TRBJ2-3 | - | TRBV7-9 | many | TGTGCCAGCAGCTTCGGCACTAGCACAGATACGCAGTATTTT | CASSFGTSTDTQYF
TRBJ2-1 | TRBD2 | TRBV11-2 | once | TGTGCCAGCAGCTTAGTTCGGGGGACTAGCGGGAGAAATGAGCAGTTCTTC | CASSLVRGTSGRNEQFF
TRBJ2-2 | - | TRBV5-1 | - | TGCGCCAGCAGCTTGGCTAGACTTAACACCGGGGAGCTGTTTTTT | CASSLARLNTGELFF
TRBJ2-3 | TRBD2 | TRBV5-1 | few | TGCGCCAGCAGCACCGGGACTAGCCTGGTCACAGATACGCAGTATTTT | CASSTGTSLVTDTQYF
TRBJ2-7 | - | TRBV2 | - | TGTGCCAGCAGTGATAGGGCCTACGAGCAGTACTTC | CASSDRAYEQYF
TRBJ2-4 | - | TRBV28 | - | TGTGCCAGCAGTTTTTTCTCCAGGCGGTTCAAAAACATTCGGTACTTC | CASSFFSRRFKNIRYF
TRBJ2-5 | - | TRBV7-2 | - | TGTGCCAGCAGCTCATACAGGGAGGAGACCCAGTACTTC | CASSSYREETQYF
TRBJ1-1 | - | TRBV18 | - | TGTGCCAGCTCACCACCGGGAAACTTAATGAACACTGAAGCTTTCTTT | CASSPPGNLMNTEAFF
TRBJ1-6 | TRBD1 | TRBV10-3 | - | TGTGCCACCCACCCGGGACAGACATACTCTGATTCACCCCTCCACTTT | CATHPGQTYSDSPLHF
TRBJ2-1 | TRBD2 | TRBV5-1 | - | TGCGCCAGCAGCCCGCGTGAGGCGGGACTATACAATGAGCAGTTCTTC | CASSPREAGLYNEQFF
TRBJ2-7 | TRBD1 | TRBV5-1 | few | TGCGCCACCGGGACAGGGATAAGCTCCTACGAGCAGTACTTC | CATGTGISSYEQYF
TRBJ2-3 | - | TRBV5-1 | - | TGCGCCAGCAGCACCGGGACTTACACAGATACGCAGTATTTT | CASSTGTYTDTQYF
TRBJ1-2 | TRBD1 | TRBV28 | few | TGTGCCAGCCTACCATCGGGACAGGTACCCTCCCTCTATGGCTACACCTTC | CASLPSGQVPSLYGYTF
TRBJ2-7 | TRBD2 | TRBV28 | - | TGTGCCAGCAGGGTACCGGGACTAGCGGCTTACGAGCAGTACTTC | CASRVPGLAAYEQYF
TRBJ2-7 | - | TRBV10-3 | - | TGTGCCATCAGTGATTCGTGGGAGGGGGTTTACGAGCAGTACTTC | CAISDSWEGVYEQYF
TRBJ2-6 | TRBD1 | TRBV28 | few | TGTGCCAGCAGACGGGACAGAACGTCTGGGGCCAACGTCCTGACTTTC | CASRRDRTSGANVLTF
TRBJ2-3 | - | TRBV6-1 | - | TGTGCCAGCAGTTCCGGGACACCGGAGGGTTATACGCAGTATTTT | CASSSGTPEGYTQYF
TRBJ2-3 | - | TRBV24-1 | few | TGTGCCACCAGTGACCGGGGAGAGTCGGGAGCTAGAGATACGCAGTATTTT | CATSDRGESGARDTQYF
TRBJ2-1 | - | TRBV24-1 | medium-sized | TGTGCCACCAGTGGCCACAGCAATGAGCAGTTCTTC | CATSGHSNEQFF
TRBJ2-5 | - | TRBV7-3 | few | TGTGCCAGCAGCTTATCGCTGGGAGAGACCCAGTACTTC | CASSLSLGETQYF
TRBJ1-2 | - | TRBV19 | - | TGTGCCAGTAGTATTGGCAAGGAGGGCTACACCTTC | CASSIGKEGYTF
TRBJ2-5 | - | TRBV11-1 | - | TGTGCCAGCAGCTTAGAGAAGGTTCTACAAGAGACCCAGTACTTC | CASSLEKVLQETQYF
TRBJ2-1 | - | TRBV15 | - | TGTGCCACCAGCAGAGATCCGGGACTTTACAATGAGCAGTTCTTC | CATSRDPGLYNEQFF
TRBJ1-5 | - | TRBV2 | once | TGTGCCAGTGGACTACCACGGGCCCAGCATTTT | CASGLPRAQHF
TRBJ2-7 | - | TRBV5-1 | - | TGCGCCAGCAGCTTGCTGTTGGAGGACGACGCCGAGCAGTACTTC | CASSLLLEDDAEQYF
TRBJ2-7 | - | TRBV29-1 | - | TGCAGCGTTGGGCACCCCTCCTACGAGCAGTACTTC | CSVGHPSYEQYF
TRBJ2-1 | - | TRBV7-2 | - | TGTGCCAGCAGTCTCTCCGGGACCAGATACAATGAGCAGTTCTTC | CASSLSGTRYNEQFF
TRBJ1-2 | - | TRBV28 | - | TGTGCCAGCAGTTTGGGGACGTGCTATGGCTACACCTTC | CASSLGTCYGYTF
TRBJ1-2 | - | TRBV12-3/TRBV12-4 | few | TGTGCCAGCAGTCGAGGCCAGGGTCACTATGGCTACACCTTC | CASSRGQGHYGYTF
TRBJ2-1 | TRBD1 | TRBV7-9 | - | TGTGCCAGCAGCATTCGGACAGGGGGGCTTTACAATGAGCAGTTCTTC | CASSIRTGGLYNEQFF
TRBJ2-1 | - | TRBV7-3 | - | TGTGCCAGCAGCTTCCGGGACACGGGCCGTAATGAGCAGTTCTTC | CASSFRDTGRNEQFF
TRBJ2-1 | - | TRBV28 | once | TGTGCCAGCAGAGGGACACCCTCCTACAATGAGCAGTTCTTC | CASRGTPSYNEQFF
TRBJ1-2 | - | TRBV21-1 | - | TGTGCCAGCAGCAAAGTCCTAGGAAATGTCGACTATGGCTACACCTTC | CASSKVLGNVDYGYTF
TRBJ2-1 | - | TRBV27 | few | TGTGCCAGCAGTAGAGGGTTTACCTACAATGAGCAGTTCTTC | CASSRGFTYNEQFF
TRBJ2-3 | - | TRBV29-1 | - | TGCAGCGTAAAAGGACAGCTTTTAGATACGCAGTATTTT | CSVKGQLLDTQYF
TRBJ1-4 | - | TRBV9 | - | TGTGCCAGCAGCGTAGGGCAGGTTCCCGAAAAGCTGTTTTTT | CASSVGQVPEKLFF
TRBJ2-7 | - | TRBV7-3 | few | TGTGCCAGCAGCGCCGACGGGGGTGCTACCTACGAGCAGTACTTC | CASSADGGATYEQYF
TRBJ2-1 | - | TRBV7-6 | - | TGTGCCAGCAGCGCCGGTGGATCCAATGAGCAGTTCTTC | CASSAGGSNEQFF
TRBJ1-4 | TRBD1 | TRBV12-3/TRBV12-4 | - | TGTGCCAGCAGTTTGGAGACAGGGGGAGATAATGAAAAACTGTTTTTT | CASSLETGGDNEKLFF
TRBJ1-2 | TRBD1 | TRBV2 | few | TGTGCCAGCACCGGTGGGGTTGGGACAGGGATCTATGGCTACACCTTC | CASTGGVGTGIYGYTF
TRBJ2-7 | TRBD2 | TRBV12-3/TRBV12-4 | - | TGTGCCAGCAGTTTAGGCGGGAGCGGGCAGTACTTC | CASSLGGSGQYF
TRBJ2-5 | TRBD2 | TRBV7-2 | few | TGTGCCAGCAGCACTCGAGCGGGAGACGAGACCCAGTACTTC | CASSTRAGDETQYF
TRBJ1-2 | - | TRBV7-2 | - | TGTGCCAGCAGCTTACAGGAAACTAACTATGGCTACACCTTC | CASSLQETNYGYTF
TRBJ2-1 | - | TRBV28 | - | TGTGCCAGCAGTTTAGGGGGGGCGGGAAATGAGCAGTTCTTC | CASSLGGAGNEQFF
TRBJ2-3 | TRBD2 | TRBV20-1 | - | TGCAGTGCTAGATGGACTAGCGGATACACAGATACGCAGTATTTT | CSARWTSGYTDTQYF
TRBJ1-2 | - | TRBV28 | - | TGTGCCAGCATCCCGGCAGGGGAAGCTCGCTACACCTTC | CASIPAGEARYTF
TRBJ2-1 | - | TRBV6-4 | - | TGTGCCAGCAGCGAACTCACTAGTCCCCCCTACAATGAGCAGTTCTTC | CASSELTSPPYNEQFF
TRBJ1-2 | - | TRBV6-1 | - | TGTGCCAGCAGCGACAGGAAAGGTGGCGGCTGCACCTTC | CASSDRKGGGCTF
TRBJ1-2 | TRBD1 | TRBV6-1 | - | TGTGCCAGCAGTGACCTACAGGGGATCGATGGCTACACCTTC | CASSDLQGIDGYTF
TRBJ2-7 | - | TRBV7-2 | - | TGTGCCAGCAGTCCTCCTTTCGAGCAGTACTTC | CASSPPFEQYF
TRBJ2-7 | TRBD1 | TRBV6-6 | few | TGTGCCAGCAGTATCCCTGACAGGGTCCACGAGCAGTACTTC | CASSIPDRVHEQYF
TRBJ1-2 | TRBD1 | TRBV7-9 | - | TGTGCCAGCAGCTATGGGGGACAGCGATCGTCCGGCTACACCTTC | CASSYGGQRSSGYTF
TRBJ2-7 | - | TRBV12-3/TRBV12-4 | - | TGTGCCGGCAACGACCGCAGGAGCTCCTACGAGCAGTACTTC | CAGNDRRSSYEQYF
TRBJ2-1 | - | TRBV5-1 | - | TGCGCCAGCAGCCGGGACCCCTCCTACAATGAGCAGTTCTTC | CASSRDPSYNEQFF